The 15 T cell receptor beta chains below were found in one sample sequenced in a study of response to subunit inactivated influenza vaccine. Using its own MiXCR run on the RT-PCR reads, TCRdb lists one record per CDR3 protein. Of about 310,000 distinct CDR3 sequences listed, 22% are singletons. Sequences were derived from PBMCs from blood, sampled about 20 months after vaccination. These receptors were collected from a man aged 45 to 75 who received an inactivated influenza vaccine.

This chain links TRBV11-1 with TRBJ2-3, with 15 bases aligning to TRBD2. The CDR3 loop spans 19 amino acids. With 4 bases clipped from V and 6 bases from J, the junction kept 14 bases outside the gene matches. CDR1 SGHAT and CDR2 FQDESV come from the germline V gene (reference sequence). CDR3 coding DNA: TGTGCCAGCAGCTCAACCGGGACTAGCGGGAGGTTGATTGGCGATACGCAGTATTTT. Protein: CASSSTGTSGRLIGDTQYF.

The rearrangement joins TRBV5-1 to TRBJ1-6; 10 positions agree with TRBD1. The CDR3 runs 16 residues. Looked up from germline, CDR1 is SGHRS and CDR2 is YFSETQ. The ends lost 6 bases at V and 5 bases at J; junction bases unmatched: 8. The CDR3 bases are TGCGCCAGCAACGAGAGACAGGGGGCGGATAATTCACCCCTCCACTTT. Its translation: CASNERQGADNSPLHF. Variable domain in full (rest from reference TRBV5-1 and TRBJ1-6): KAGVTQTPRYLIKTRGQQVTLSCSPISGHRSVSWYQQTPGQGLQFLFEYFSETQRNKGNFPGRFSGRQFSNSRSEMNVSTLELGDSALYLCASNERQGADNSPLHFGNGTRLTVT.

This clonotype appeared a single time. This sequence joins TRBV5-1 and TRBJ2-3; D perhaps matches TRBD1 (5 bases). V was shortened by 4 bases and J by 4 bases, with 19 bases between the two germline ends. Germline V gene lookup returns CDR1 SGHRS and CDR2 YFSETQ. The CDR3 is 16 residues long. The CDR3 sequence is CASSLVPQGRADTQYF. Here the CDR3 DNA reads TGCGCCAGCAGCCTCGTCCCCCAGGGTAGGGCAGATACGCAGTATTTT.

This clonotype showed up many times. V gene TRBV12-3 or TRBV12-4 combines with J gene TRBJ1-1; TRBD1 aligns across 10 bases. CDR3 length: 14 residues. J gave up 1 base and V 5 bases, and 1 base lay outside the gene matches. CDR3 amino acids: CASSRQGANTEAFF. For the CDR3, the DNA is TGTGCCAGCAGTAGACAGGGGGCGAACACTGAAGCTTTCTTT.

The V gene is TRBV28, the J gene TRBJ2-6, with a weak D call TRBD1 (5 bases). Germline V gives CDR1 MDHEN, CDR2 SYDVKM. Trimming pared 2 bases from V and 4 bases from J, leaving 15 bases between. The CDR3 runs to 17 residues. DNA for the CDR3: TGTGCCAGCAGTTTAACACAGGTCCCCGGGGGGGCCAACGTCCTGACTTTC. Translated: CASSLTQVPGGANVLTF.

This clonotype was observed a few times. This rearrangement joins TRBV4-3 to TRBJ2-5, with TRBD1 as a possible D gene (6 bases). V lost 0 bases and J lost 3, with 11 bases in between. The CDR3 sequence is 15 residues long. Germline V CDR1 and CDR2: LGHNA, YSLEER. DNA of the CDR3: TGCGCCAGCAGCCAAGATGTTACAGGGAAAGAGACCCAGTACTTC. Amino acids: CASSQDVTGKETQYF.

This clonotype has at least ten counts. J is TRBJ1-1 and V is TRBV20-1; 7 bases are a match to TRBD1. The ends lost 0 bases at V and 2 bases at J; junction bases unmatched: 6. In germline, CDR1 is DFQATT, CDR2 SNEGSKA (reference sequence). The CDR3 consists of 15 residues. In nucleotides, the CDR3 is TGCAGTGCTAGAGATCGCGCAGGGGGAAACACTGAAGCTTTCTTT. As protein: CSARDRAGGNTEAFF.

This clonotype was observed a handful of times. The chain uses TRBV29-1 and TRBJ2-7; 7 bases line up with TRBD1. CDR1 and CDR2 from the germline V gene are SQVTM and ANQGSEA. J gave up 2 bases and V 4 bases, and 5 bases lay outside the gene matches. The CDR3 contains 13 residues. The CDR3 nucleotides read TGCAGCGTTGCCGGGCAGGGGGCCTACGAGCAGTACTTC. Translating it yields CSVAGQGAYEQYF.

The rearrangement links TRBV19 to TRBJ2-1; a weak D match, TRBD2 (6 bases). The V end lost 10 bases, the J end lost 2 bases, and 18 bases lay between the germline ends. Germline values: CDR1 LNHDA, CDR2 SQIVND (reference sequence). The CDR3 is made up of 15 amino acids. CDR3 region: CATQMTGETYNEQFF. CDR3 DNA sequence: TGTGCCACCCAGATGACGGGAGAGACCTACAATGAGCAGTTCTTC.

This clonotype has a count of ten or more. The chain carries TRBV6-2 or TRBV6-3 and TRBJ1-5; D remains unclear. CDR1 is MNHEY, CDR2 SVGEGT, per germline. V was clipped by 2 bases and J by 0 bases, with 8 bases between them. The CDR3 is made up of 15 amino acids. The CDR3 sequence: CASSYAGYSNQPQHF. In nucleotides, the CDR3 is TGTGCCAGCAGTTACGCAGGATATAGCAATCAGCCCCAGCATTTT.

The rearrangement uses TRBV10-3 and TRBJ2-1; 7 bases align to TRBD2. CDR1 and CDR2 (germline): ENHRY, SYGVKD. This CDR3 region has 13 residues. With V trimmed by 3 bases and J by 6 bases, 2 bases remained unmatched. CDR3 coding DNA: TGTGCCATCAGTGATCCGGGGGGCAATGAGCAGTTCTTC. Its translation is CAISDPGGNEQFF.

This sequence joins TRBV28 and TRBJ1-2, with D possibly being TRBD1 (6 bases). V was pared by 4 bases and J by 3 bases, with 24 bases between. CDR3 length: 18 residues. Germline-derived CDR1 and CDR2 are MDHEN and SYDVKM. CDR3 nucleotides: TGTGCCAGCAGTTCACCCCGGGACATGCTCTCGGAAGACTATGGCTACACCTTC. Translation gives CASSSPRDMLSEDYGYTF.

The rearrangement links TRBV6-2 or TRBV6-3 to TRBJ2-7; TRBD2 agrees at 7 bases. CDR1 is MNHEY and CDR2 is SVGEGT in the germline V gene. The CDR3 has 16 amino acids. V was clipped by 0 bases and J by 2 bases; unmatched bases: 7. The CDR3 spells CASSYSFGDYTYEQYF. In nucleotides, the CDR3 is TGTGCCAGCAGTTACTCCTTCGGGGACTACACCTACGAGCAGTACTTC.

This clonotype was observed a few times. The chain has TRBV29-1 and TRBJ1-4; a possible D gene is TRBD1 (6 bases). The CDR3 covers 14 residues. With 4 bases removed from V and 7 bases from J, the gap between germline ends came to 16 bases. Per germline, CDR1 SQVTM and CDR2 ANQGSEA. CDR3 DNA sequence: TGCAGCGTTGGGTTGGGGGCGCGTGGTGAAAAACTGTTTTTT. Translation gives CSVGLGARGEKLFF.

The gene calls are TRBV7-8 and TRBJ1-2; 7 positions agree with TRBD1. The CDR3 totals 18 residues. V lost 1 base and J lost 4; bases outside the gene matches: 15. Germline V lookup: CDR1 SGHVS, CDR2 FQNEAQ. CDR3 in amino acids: CASSLGDRGQSQIYGYTF. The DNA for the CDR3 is TGTGCCAGCAGCTTAGGGGATAGGGGGCAATCCCAGATCTATGGCTACACCTTC.